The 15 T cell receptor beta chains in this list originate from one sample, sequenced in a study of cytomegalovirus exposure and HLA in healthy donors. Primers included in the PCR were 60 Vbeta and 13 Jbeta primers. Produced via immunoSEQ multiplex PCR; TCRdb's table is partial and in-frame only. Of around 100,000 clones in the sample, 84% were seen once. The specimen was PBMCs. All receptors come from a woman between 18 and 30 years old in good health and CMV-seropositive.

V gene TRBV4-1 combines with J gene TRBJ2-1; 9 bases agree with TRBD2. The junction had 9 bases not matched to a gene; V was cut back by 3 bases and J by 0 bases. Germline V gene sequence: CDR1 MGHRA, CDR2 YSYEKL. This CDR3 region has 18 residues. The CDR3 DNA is TGCGCCAGCAGCCACGACCCCACTAGCGGGTACTCCTACAATGAGCAGTTCTTC. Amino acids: CASSHDPTSGYSYNEQFF.

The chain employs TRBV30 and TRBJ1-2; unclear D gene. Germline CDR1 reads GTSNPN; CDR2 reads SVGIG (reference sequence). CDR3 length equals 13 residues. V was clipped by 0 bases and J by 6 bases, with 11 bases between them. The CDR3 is CAWSVSGIHGYTF. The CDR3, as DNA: TGTGCCTGGAGTGTGTCCGGGATTCATGGCTACACCTTC.

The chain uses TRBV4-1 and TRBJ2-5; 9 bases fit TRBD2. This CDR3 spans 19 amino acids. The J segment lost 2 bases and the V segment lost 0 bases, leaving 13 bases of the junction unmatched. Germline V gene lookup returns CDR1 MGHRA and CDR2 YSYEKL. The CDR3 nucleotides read TGCGCCAGCAGCCAAGAAGAGGGGGGGGGACTAGCCCCTCAAGAGACCCAGTACTTC. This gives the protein CASSQEEGGGLAPQETQYF.

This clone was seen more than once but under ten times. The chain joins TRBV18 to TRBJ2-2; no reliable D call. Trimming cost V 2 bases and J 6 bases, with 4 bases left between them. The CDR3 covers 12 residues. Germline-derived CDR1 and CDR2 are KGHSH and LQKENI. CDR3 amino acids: CASSPGSGELFF. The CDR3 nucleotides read TGTGCCAGCTCACCAGGCTCCGGGGAGCTGTTTTTT. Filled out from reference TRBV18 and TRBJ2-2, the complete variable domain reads NAGVMQNPRHLVRRRGQEARLRCSPMKGHSHVYWYRQLPEEGLKFMVYLQKENIIDESGMPKERFSAEFPKEGPSILRIQQVVRGDSAAYFCASSPGSGELFFGEGSRLTVL.

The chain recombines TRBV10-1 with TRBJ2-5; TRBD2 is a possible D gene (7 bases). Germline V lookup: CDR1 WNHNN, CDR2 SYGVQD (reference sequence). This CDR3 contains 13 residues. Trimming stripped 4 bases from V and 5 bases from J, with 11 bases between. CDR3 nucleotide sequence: TGCGCCAGCAGTGCGGGGGGCGGGGAGACCCAGTACTTC. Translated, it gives CASSAGGGETQYF.

In nucleotides, the CDR3 is TGTGCCAGCAGCCTTGGACAGGGGGCCGGCACCGGGGAGCTGTTTTTT. It specifies CASSLGQGAGTGELFF. The chain carries TRBV5-6 and TRBJ2-2, with 11 bases identical to TRBD1. The V gene's germline CDR1 is SGHDT and CDR2 YYEEEE. The CDR3 length is 16 residues. Unmatched junction bases numbered 6, after V lost 4 bases and J lost 4 bases.

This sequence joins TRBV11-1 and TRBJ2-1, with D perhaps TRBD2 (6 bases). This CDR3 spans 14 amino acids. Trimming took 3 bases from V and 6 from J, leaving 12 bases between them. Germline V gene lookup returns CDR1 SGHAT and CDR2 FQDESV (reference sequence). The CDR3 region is CASSLGTRSNEQFF. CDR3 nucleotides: TGTGCCAGCAGCTTGGGGACTCGCAGCAATGAGCAGTTCTTC.

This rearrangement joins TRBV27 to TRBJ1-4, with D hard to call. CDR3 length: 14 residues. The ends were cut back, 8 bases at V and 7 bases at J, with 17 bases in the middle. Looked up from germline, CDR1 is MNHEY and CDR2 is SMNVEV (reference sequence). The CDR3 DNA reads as TGTGCCAGCTCTAGACCCGGGGTCGGTGAAAAACTGTTTTTT. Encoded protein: CASSRPGVGEKLFF. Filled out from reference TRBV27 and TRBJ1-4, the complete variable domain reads EAQVTQNPRYLITVTGKKLTVTCSQNMNHEYMSWYRQDPGLGLRQIYYSMNVEVTDKGDVPEGYKVSRKEKRNFPLILESPSPNQTSLYFCASSRPGVGEKLFFGSGTQLSVL.

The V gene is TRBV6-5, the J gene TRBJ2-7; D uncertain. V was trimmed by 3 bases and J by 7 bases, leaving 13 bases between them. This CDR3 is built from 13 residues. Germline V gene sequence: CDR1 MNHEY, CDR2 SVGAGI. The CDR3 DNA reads TGTGCCAGCAGTTATCAGAGGTTCCGGGAGCAGTACTTC. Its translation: CASSYQRFREQYF.

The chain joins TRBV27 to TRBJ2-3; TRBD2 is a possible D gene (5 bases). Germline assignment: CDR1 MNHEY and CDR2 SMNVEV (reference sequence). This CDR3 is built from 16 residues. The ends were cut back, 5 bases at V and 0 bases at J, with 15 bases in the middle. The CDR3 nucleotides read TGTGCCAGCAGTCCGCCGGGGTACTTTAGCACAGATACGCAGTATTTT. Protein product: CASSPPGYFSTDTQYF.

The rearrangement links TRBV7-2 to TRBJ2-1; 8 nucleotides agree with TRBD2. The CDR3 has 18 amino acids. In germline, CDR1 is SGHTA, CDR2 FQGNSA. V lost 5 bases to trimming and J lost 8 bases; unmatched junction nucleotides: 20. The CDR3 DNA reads TGTGCCAGCAGCCGATCTTCTATAGCGGGAATGGGCCGAGATGAGCAGTTCTTC. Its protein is CASSRSSIAGMGRDEQFF.

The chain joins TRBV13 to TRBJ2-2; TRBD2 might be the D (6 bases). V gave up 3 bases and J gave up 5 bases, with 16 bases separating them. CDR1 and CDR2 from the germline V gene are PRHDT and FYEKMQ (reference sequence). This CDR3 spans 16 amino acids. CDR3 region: CASSFPGGGGTGELFF. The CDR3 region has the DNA TGTGCCAGCAGCTTTCCCGGGGGTGGCGGTACCGGGGAGCTGTTTTTT. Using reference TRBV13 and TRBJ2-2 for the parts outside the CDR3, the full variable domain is AAGVIQSPRHLIKEKRETATLKCYPIPRHDTVYWYQQGPGQDPQFLISFYEKMQSDKGSIPDRFSAQQFSDYHSELNMSSLELGDSALYFCASSFPGGGGTGELFFGEGSRLTVL.

Here the CDR3 reads CASSFERYTGELFF. The CDR3 nucleotides read TGTGCCAGCAGCTTCGAGAGGTACACCGGGGAGCTGTTTTTT. The chain is built from TRBV5-6 and TRBJ2-2; D uncertain. V shed 2 bases and J shed 3 bases, with 8 bases lying between them. Per germline, CDR1 SGHDT and CDR2 YYEEEE. The CDR3 runs to 14 residues.

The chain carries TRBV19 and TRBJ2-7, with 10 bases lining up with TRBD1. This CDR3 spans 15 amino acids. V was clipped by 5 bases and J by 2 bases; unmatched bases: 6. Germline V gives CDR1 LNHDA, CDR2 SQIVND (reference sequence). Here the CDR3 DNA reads TGTGCCAGTAGTCCATGGACAGGGGGTACCTACGAGCAGTACTTC. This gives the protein CASSPWTGGTYEQYF.

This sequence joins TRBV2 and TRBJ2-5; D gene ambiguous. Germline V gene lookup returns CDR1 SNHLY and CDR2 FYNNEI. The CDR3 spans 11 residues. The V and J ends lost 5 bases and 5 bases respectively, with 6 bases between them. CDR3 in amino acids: CASSSQETQYF. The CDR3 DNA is TGTGCCAGCAGTTCTCAGGAGACCCAGTACTTC.